The 4 T cell receptor beta chains given below trace back to one sample, sequenced in a study of cytomegalovirus exposure and HLA in healthy donors. In the PCR, 60 Vbeta and 13 Jbeta primers were used. Using immunoSEQ multiplex PCR, the repertoire was profiled, and TCRdb retains in-frame clones only, with some absent. The table records about 300,000 clones, 75% to 90% of them present only once. Material: PBMCs. All receptors come from a man aged 40-50 years in good health and CMV-seropositive.

The gene calls are TRBV7-3 and TRBJ2-5; 9 nucleotides line up with TRBD1. The CDR3 totals 16 residues. Trimming removed 3 bases from V and 2 bases from J; junction bases left unmatched: 7. CDR1 SGHTA and CDR2 FQGTGA come from the germline V gene. CDR3: CASSFAGTGIQETQYF. CDR3 DNA: TGTGCCAGCAGCTTCGCCGGGACAGGGATACAAGAGACCCAGTACTTC.

The chain employs TRBV11-3 and TRBJ2-3; D uncertain. The CDR3 has 15 residues. The V gene's germline CDR1 is SGHNT and CDR2 YENEEA. V was clipped by 5 bases and J by 0 bases, with 12 bases between them. Written as DNA, the CDR3 is TGTGCCAGCAGCCCAAGCCTATCTAGCACAGATACGCAGTATTTT. Protein product: CASSPSLSSTDTQYF.

The chain is built from TRBV30 and TRBJ2-1; 8 nucleotides align to TRBD2. This CDR3 region has 14 residues. From germline, CDR1 is GTSNPN and CDR2 SVGIG (reference sequence). J lost 6 bases, V lost 2 bases, and 6 bases had no gene match. This CDR3 is CAWSNGRAINEQFF. CDR3 coding DNA: TGTGCCTGGAGTAACGGGAGGGCGATCAATGAGCAGTTCTTC. Full variable domain (remainder filled in from reference TRBV30 and TRBJ2-1): SQTIHQWPATLVQPVGSPLSLECTVEGTSNPNLYWYRQAAGRGLQLLFYSVGIGQISSEVPQNLSASRPQDRQFILSSKKLLLSDSGFYLCAWSNGRAINEQFFGPGTRLTVL.

The V gene is TRBV9, the J gene TRBJ2-6; 11 bases are a match to TRBD1. From germline, CDR1 is SGDLS and CDR2 YYNGEE. V was clipped by 7 bases and J by 0 bases; unmatched bases: 3. This CDR3 spans 16 amino acids. The CDR3 protein is CASLGTGGSGANVLTF. The CDR3, as DNA: TGTGCCAGCCTCGGGACAGGGGGCTCTGGGGCCAACGTCCTGACTTTC.